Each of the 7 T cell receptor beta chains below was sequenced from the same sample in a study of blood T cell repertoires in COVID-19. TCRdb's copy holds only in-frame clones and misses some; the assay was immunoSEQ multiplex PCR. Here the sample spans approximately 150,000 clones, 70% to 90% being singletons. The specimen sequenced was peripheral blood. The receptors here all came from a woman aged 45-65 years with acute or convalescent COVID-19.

Here the CDR3 DNA reads TGTGCCAGCAGCTTCGGACAGGTCAGCTCCTATAATTCACCCCTCCACTTT. Protein sequence: CASSFGQVSSYNSPLHF. J is TRBJ1-6 and V is TRBV7-2, with 7 bases fitting TRBD1. The V gene end was trimmed by 3 bases and the J gene end by 0 bases; junction bases not matched to a gene: 5. Germline-derived CDR1 and CDR2 are SGHTA and FQGNSA. There are 17 residues in the CDR3. The whole variable domain, remainder taken from reference TRBV7-2 and TRBJ1-6, is GAGVSQSPSNKVTEKGKDVELRCDPISGHTALYWYRQSLGQGLEFLIYFQGNSAPDKSGLPSDRFSAERTGGSVSTLTIQRTQQEDSAVYLCASSFGQVSSYNSPLHFGNGTRLTVT.

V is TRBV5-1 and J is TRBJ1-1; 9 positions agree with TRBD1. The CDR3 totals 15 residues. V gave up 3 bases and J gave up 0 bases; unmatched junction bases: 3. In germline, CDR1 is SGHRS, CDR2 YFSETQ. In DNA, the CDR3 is TGCGCCAGCAGCTGGGGACAGGGTCTGAACACTGAAGCTTTCTTT. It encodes CASSWGQGLNTEAFF.

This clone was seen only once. The DNA of the CDR3 is TGCAGCGTTGAATTTGCCGGGACAGGGGGGCGTTCACCCCTCCACTTT. This encodes CSVEFAGTGGRSPLHF. This sequence joins TRBV29-1 and TRBJ1-6, with 11 bases fitting TRBD1. The junction had 9 bases not matched to a gene; V was cut back by 2 bases and J by 9 bases. The CDR3 spans 16 residues. Germline V lookup: CDR1 SQVTM, CDR2 ANQGSEA.

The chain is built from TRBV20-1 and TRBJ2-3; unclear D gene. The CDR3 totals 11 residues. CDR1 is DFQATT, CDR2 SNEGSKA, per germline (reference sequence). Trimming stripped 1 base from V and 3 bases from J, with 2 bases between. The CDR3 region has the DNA TGCAGTGCTAGAGCGACAGATACGCAGTATTTT. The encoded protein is CSARATDTQYF.

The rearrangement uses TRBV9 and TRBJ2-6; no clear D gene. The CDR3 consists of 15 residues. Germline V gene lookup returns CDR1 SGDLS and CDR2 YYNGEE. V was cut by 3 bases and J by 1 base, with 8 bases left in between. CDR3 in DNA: TGTGCCAGCAGCGCGTCCCTATCTGGGGCCAACGTCCTGACTTTC. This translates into CASSASLSGANVLTF.

CDR3 residues: CASSLGTDNTEAFF. The CDR3 bases are TGTGCCAGCTCGCTAGGGACAGATAACACTGAAGCTTTCTTT. The gene calls are TRBV18 and TRBJ1-1; 7 bases line up with TRBD1. The J segment lost 2 bases and the V segment lost 6 bases, leaving 6 bases of the junction unmatched. Germline values: CDR1 KGHSH, CDR2 LQKENI. There are 14 residues in the CDR3.

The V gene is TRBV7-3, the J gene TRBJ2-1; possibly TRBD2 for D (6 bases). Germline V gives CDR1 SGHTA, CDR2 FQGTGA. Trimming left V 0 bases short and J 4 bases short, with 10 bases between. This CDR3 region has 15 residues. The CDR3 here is CASSLTSGEYNEQFF. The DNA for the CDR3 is TGTGCCAGCAGCTTAACTAGCGGTGAATACAATGAGCAGTTCTTC.